Below, one T cell receptor (beta chain) is given with its context. Its cognate antigen is unknown. At one end the junction does not follow the germline gene, possibly because of a read error. Total RNA amounting to 500 ng was the source from which TCR beta cDNA was made with a constant-region primer. Library construction for TCR beta comprised three nested multiplex PCR rounds performed with slightly modified ARM-PCR. TRBV1-TRBV30 forward and Cbeta reverse primers drove the first two roughly 10-cycle rounds. TCRdb fed the multiplex PCR reads into MiXCR, producing one record per CDR3 protein. The sample has about 190,000 distinct CDR3 sequences; approximately 80% are singletons. The CDR3 is 15 residues long. Per germline, CDR1 MNHNS and CDR2 SASEGT. Joint extraction of RNA and DNA used about 17-31 mg of bulk tissue that was unsorted. Those sampled were patients whose primary liver carcinoma was treated by surgical resection.

These data originate in a study of tumor-infiltrating lymphocytes in primary liver carcinoma. General study results and limits: Tumors had a significantly higher top-250-clone fraction than blood (p = 0.039). A fraction of only about 7-25% of top clones appeared in all five tumor regions.

This chain joins TRBV6-1 and TRBJ2-7; the match to TRBD2 covers 9 bases. The source is a man aged 40-49 years with primary liver carcinoma and hepatitis B virus infection. Sequenced sample: tumor tissue from primary liver carcinoma. DNA of the CDR3: TGTGCTAGCACGAGTAGCGGGAGCCTTACCGACGAGCAGTACTTC. Protein product: CASTSSGSLTDEQYF.